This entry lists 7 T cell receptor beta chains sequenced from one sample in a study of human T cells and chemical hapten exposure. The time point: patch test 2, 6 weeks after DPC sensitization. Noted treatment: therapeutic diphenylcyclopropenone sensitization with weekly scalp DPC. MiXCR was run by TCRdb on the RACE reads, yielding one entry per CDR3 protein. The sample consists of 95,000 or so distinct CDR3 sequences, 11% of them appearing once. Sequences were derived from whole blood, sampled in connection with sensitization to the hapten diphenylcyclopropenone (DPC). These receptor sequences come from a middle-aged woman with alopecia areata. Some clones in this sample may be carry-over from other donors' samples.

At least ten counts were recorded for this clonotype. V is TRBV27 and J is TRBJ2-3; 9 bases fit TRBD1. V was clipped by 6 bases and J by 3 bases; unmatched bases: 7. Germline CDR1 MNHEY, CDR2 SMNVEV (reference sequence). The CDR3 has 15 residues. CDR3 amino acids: CASSRPGQGTDTQYF. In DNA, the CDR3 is TGTGCCAGCAGCCGGCCGGGACAGGGTACAGATACGCAGTATTTT.

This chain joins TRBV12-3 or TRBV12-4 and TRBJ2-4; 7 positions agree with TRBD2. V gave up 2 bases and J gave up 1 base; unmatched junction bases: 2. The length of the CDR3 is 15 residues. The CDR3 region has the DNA TGTGCCAGCAGTTTACCCGGGGGGGCCAAAAACATTCAGTACTTC. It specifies CASSLPGGAKNIQYF.

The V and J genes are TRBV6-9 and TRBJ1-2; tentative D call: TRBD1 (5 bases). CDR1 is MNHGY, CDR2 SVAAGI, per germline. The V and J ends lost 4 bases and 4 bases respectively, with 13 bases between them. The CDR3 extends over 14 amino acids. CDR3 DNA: TGTGCCAGCAGTTGGGGGGTTGCTGTCTATGGCTACACCTTC. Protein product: CASSWGVAVYGYTF.

The CDR3 is CASSVQGQGSYEQYF. The CDR3 bases are TGTGCCAGCAGTGTCCAAGGACAAGGGTCCTACGAGCAGTACTTC. The rearrangement uses TRBV28 and TRBJ2-7; tentatively, D is TRBD1 (5 bases). Germline assignment: CDR1 MDHEN and CDR2 SYDVKM. The CDR3 covers 15 residues. Trimming removed 5 bases from V and 1 base from J, with 15 bases in between.

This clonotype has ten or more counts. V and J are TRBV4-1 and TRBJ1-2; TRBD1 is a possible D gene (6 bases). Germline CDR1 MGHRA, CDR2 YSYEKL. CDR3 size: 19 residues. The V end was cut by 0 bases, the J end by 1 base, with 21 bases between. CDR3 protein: CASSQDEGHRVTLNYGYTF. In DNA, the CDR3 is TGCGCCAGCAGCCAAGATGAGGGGCACAGGGTAACGCTTAACTATGGCTACACCTTC.

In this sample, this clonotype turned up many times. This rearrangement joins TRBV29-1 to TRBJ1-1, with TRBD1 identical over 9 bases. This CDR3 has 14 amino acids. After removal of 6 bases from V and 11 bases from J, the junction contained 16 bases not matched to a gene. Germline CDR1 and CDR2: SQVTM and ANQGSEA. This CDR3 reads CSVLRTDRGGSAFF. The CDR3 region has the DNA TGCAGCGTCCTTAGAACGGACAGGGGCGGCTCGGCTTTCTTT.

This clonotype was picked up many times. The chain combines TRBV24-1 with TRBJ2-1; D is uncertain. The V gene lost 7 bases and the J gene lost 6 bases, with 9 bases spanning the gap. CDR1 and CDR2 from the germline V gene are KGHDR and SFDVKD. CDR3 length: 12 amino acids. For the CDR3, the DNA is TGTGCCACCAGCGAGCGTAGCAATGAGCAGTTCTTC. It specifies CATSERSNEQFF.